This T cell receptor beta chain was captured in a study of cytotoxic CD8 clonotypes in ibrutinib-treated CLL. The assay was immunoSEQ multiplex PCR, and TCRdb's table has in-frame clones only and misses some. The sample lists approximately 70,000 clones; 80% were seen once. V gave up 7 bases and J gave up 0 bases, with 14 bases separating them. From germline, CDR1 is MNHEY and CDR2 SVGAGI. The length of the CDR3 is 15 residues. The chain has TRBV6-5 and TRBJ2-3; unclear D gene. The source material was PBMCs, sampled at disease progression, from a patient treated with ibrutinib. The source of this sequence is a human donor with chronic lymphocytic leukemia. CDR3 coding DNA: TGTGCCAGCACCTCGACTCAACCTAGCACAGATACGCAGTATTTT. It specifies CASTSTQPSTDTQYF.